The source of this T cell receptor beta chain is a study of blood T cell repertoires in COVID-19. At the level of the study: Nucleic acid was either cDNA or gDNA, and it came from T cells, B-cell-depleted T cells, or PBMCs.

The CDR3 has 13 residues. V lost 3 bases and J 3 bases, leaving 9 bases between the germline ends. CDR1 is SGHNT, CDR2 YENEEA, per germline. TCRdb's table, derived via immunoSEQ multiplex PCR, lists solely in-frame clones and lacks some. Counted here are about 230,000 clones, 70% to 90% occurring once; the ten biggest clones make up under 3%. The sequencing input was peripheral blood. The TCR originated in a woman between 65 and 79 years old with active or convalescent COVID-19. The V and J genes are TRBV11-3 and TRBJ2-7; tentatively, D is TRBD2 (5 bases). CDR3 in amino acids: CASSFGENYEQYF. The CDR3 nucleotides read TGTGCCAGCAGCTTCGGGGAAAACTACGAGCAGTACTTC.